Presented here are 15 T cell receptor beta chains from one specimen sequenced in a study of T cell responses to AZD1222 COVID-19 vaccine (dated by TCRdb to the early 2020s). Receptor amplification or capture employed the immunoSEQ multiplex PCR assay. TCRdb limited this immuneACCESS table to in-frame rearrangements with V and J called. A share of clones is missing; checked studies link under half to unresolved V genes, and the rest is unexplained. Across this sample there are 50,000 or so clones, with roughly 90% seen only once. Jointly, the top ten make up approximately 5% of the sample. The time point label corresponds to: about 28 days (+/-7) after the second vaccine dose. This material consisted of peripheral blood, taken 28 days after the second AZD1222 dose. The receptors here all came from an adult who received the AZD1222 COVID-19 vaccine.

The genes are TRBV6-5 and TRBJ1-5, with TRBD1 matching 8 bases. The CDR3 extends over 11 amino acids. Looked up from germline, CDR1 is MNHEY and CDR2 is SVGAGI. Trimming cost V 10 bases and J 12 bases; bases outside gene matches: 8. The CDR3: CATGQGGVQHF. In DNA, the CDR3 is TGTGCCACAGGACAGGGAGGGGTCCAGCATTTT.

V gene TRBV10-3 combines with J gene TRBJ2-7, with 7 bases fitting TRBD1. J was trimmed by 2 bases and V by 0 bases; bases with no gene match: 4. CDR3 length: 15 amino acids. Germline values: CDR1 ENHRY, CDR2 SYGVKD. The CDR3 here is CAISESPGQTYEQYF. The CDR3 nucleotides read TGTGCCATCAGTGAGTCACCGGGACAGACCTACGAGCAGTACTTC.

In its sample, this clone was seen once. This chain uses TRBV3-1 (or the pseudogene TRBV3-2) with TRBJ2-1; 10 bases line up with TRBD1. V gave up 4 bases and J gave up 13 bases; unmatched junction bases: 13. Germline assignment: CDR1 LGHDT and CDR2 YNNKEL (reference sequence). The CDR3 is 15 residues long. This chain's CDR3 is CASSPPGQGTHRQFF. In DNA, the CDR3 is TGTGCCAGCAGCCCGCCGGGACAGGGGACACATCGTCAGTTCTTC.

The chain joins TRBV6-5 to TRBJ1-1; 9 nucleotides match TRBD1. V was pared by 7 bases and J by 5 bases, with 8 bases of the junction left unmatched. Germline V gene data show CDR1 as MNHEY and CDR2 as SVGAGI. CDR3 size: 14 residues. The CDR3 DNA follows: TGTGCCAGCATTCCCCGGGACAGGGATACTGAAGCTTTCTTT. Protein sequence: CASIPRDRDTEAFF.

The rearrangement uses TRBV21-1 and TRBJ1-5; no check of the table's D call, TRBD1, against the DNA was made. TRBV21-1 represents a pseudogene. This CDR3 contains 19 residues. CDR3 sequence reads: CASSTRMRLKGAPNQPQHF. CDR3 in DNA: TGTGCCAGCAGCACCCGAATGCGCCTTAAGGGGGCTCCCAATCAGCCCCAGCATTTT.

The chain joins TRBV12-3 or TRBV12-4 to TRBJ1-5, with D maybe TRBD1 (5 bases). The CDR3 is 13 residues long. V was shortened by 2 bases and J by 7 bases, with 9 bases between the two germline ends. The CDR3 coding sequence is TGTGCCAGCAGTTTACTTCGGGACCAGCCCCAGCATTTT. Protein product: CASSLLRDQPQHF.

This rearrangement joins TRBV29-1 to TRBJ2-2; D not certain. Trimming shortened V by 3 bases and J by 1 base, and 15 bases separated the two germline ends. CDR1 SQVTM and CDR2 ANQGSEA come from the germline V gene. The CDR3 covers 16 residues. The CDR3 reads CSVEIRSGRNTGELFF. CDR3 in DNA: TGCAGCGTTGAGATTAGGTCCGGGCGGAACACCGGGGAGCTGTTTTTT.

The chain is built from TRBV19 and TRBJ2-2, with D possibly TRBD1 on 6 matching bases. The V gene's germline CDR1 is LNHDA and CDR2 SQIVND (reference sequence). There are 17 residues in the CDR3. The germline V and J ends were trimmed by 3 bases and 3 bases, with 17 bases remaining between them. The CDR3 region is CASSILSQGWDTGELFF. CDR3 DNA sequence: TGTGCCAGTAGTATTCTATCACAGGGATGGGACACCGGGGAGCTGTTTTTT. The full variable domain, completed using reference TRBV19 and TRBJ2-2, is DGGITQSPKYLFRKEGQNVTLSCEQNLNHDAMYWYRQDPGQGLRLIYYSQIVNDFQKGDIAEGYSVSREKKESFPLTVTSAQKNPTAFYLCASSILSQGWDTGELFFGEGSRLTVL.

V gene TRBV6-5 combines with J gene TRBJ2-1; 7 nucleotides match TRBD2. V trimming: 2 bases; J trimming: 4 bases; junction bases outside the gene matches: 5. CDR1 is MNHEY and CDR2 is SVGAGI in the germline V gene. The CDR3 totals 15 residues. The CDR3: CASSYRGLKYNEQFF. DNA of the CDR3: TGTGCCAGCAGTTACCGGGGACTAAAGTACAATGAGCAGTTCTTC.

This clone was counted once. The rearrangement links TRBV5-1 to TRBJ2-7; weak D call: TRBD1 (5 bases). The V end lost 0 bases, the J end lost 2 bases, and 12 bases lay between the germline ends. Per germline, CDR1 SGHRS and CDR2 YFSETQ. There are 15 residues in the CDR3. The CDR3 nucleotides read TGCGCCAGCAGCTTGGATGGGCAGGGCCCCTACGAGCAGTACTTC. Its translation: CASSLDGQGPYEQYF.

The rearrangement joins TRBV2 to TRBJ2-3; D remains unclear. The V end lost 4 bases, the J end lost 6 bases, and 11 bases lay between the germline ends. Germline CDR1 and CDR2: SNHLY and FYNNEI. CDR3 length: 13 amino acids. This CDR3 reads CASSVALADTQYF. CDR3 bases: TGTGCCAGCAGTGTGGCATTGGCGGATACGCAGTATTTT.

The V gene is TRBV5-1, the J gene TRBJ2-2; D not resolved. The germline V gene encodes CDR1 SGHRS and CDR2 YFSETQ. The V end was cut by 0 bases, the J end by 1 base, with 4 bases between. There are 14 residues in the CDR3. The CDR3 DNA reads TGCGCCAGCAGCTTGGCGGAGAACACCGGGGAGCTGTTTTTT. It translates to CASSLAENTGELFF.

The chain links TRBV29-1 to TRBJ2-6; no clear D. Per germline, CDR1 SQVTM and CDR2 ANQGSEA. This CDR3 is built from 13 residues. V was clipped by 6 bases and J by 2 bases, with 8 bases between them. CDR3 protein: CSVKRPGANVLTF. CDR3 coding DNA: TGCAGCGTAAAGCGACCTGGGGCCAACGTCCTGACTTTC.

The rearrangement joins TRBV6-5 to TRBJ1-5, with a weak D call TRBD1 (6 bases). Trimming pared 6 bases from V and 4 bases from J, leaving 10 bases between. The CDR3 is 13 amino acids. Germline CDR1 MNHEY, CDR2 SVGAGI. The CDR3 DNA is TGTGCCAGCAGCCAAAGGGGGAATCAGCCCCAGCATTTT. It yields the protein CASSQRGNQPQHF.

This chain joins TRBV18 and TRBJ1-1; D gene ambiguous. V was cut by 3 bases and J by 5 bases, with 16 bases left in between. CDR3 length: 15 amino acids. Germline CDR1 is KGHSH and CDR2 is LQKENI. The CDR3 region has the DNA TGTGCCAGCTCACCTCCGGCGGCGGCTGTGACTGAAGCTTTCTTT. As protein: CASSPPAAAVTEAFF.